These T cell receptor beta chains were read from a single sample in a study of T cells in Graves' hyperthyroidism and ophthalmopathy. TCRdb ran MiXCR on the multiplex PCR reads and lists one entry per CDR3 protein. This sample has roughly 360,000 distinct CDR3 sequences, with about 13% found just once. Sequencing was done on a sample of blood. These receptors all stem from a man aged 30 to 39 with Graves' hyperthyroidism that later progressed to Graves' ophthalmopathy. Each CDR3 is given with its conserved first and last residue. The D gene is left open where the match is weak. Size tells how often a clone was seen (once, few, many) or the class of an expanded clone, and some rows leave it out.

D gene,clone size,J gene,V gene,CDR3 DNA,CDR3 protein
TRBD1,many,TRBJ2-2,TRBV20-1,TGCAGTGCTAGCCCCCCCAGGGGGCTGAACACCGGGGAGCTGTTTTTT,CSASPPRGLNTGELFF
TRBD1,many,TRBJ1-4,TRBV28,TGTGCCAGCCAGACGACAGGGGTGATAGGAAAACTGTTTTTT,CASQTTGVIGKLFF
NA,few,TRBJ1-4,TRBV5-1,TGCGCCAGCAGCTTAAGGCCCGCTAATGAAAAACTGTTTTTT,CASSLRPANEKLFF
NA,many,TRBJ2-1,TRBV3-1,TGTGCCAGCAGCCCGTTGGGGTATGAGCAGTTCTTC,CASSPLGYEQFF
TRBD1,few,TRBJ1-2,TRBV20-1,TGCAGTGCTAGAGATCAAGGGGGCGCACACTATGGCTACACCTTC,CSARDQGGAHYGYTF
TRBD1,many,TRBJ1-1,TRBV12-3/TRBV12-4,TGTGCCATCAGACAGGGGAACACTGAAGCTTTCTTT,CAIRQGNTEAFF
NA,NA,TRBJ2-1,TRBV5-1,TGCGCCAGCAGCTTTGGGGGGGGGGCCGATGAGCAGTTCTTC,CASSFGGGADEQFF
TRBD2,few,TRBJ2-3,TRBV6-1,TGTGCCAGCGGAGTAGCGGGGGAGAGAGGTACGCAGTATTTT,CASGVAGERGTQYF
TRBD1,many,TRBJ2-1,TRBV11-3,TGTGCCAGCAGCTTCCGCGGGACAGGGGGCCGCAATGAGCAGTTCTTC,CASSFRGTGGRNEQFF
NA,many,TRBJ2-3,TRBV9,TGTGCCAGCAGCGTAGATCGACTGGGTACGCAGTATTTT,CASSVDRLGTQYF
NA,many,TRBJ2-3,TRBV7-8,TGTGCCAGCAGCTTTCCCATGTTAGATACGCAGTATTTT,CASSFPMLDTQYF
NA,many,TRBJ1-1,TRBV3-1,TGTGCCAGCAGCCAAGAGAGCAGGAACACTGAAGCTTTCTTT,CASSQESRNTEAFF
NA,NA,TRBJ2-3,TRBV15,TGTGCCACCAGCAGAAGGAAAGATACGCAGTATTTT,CATSRRKDTQYF
NA,many,TRBJ2-1,TRBV6-1,TGTGCCAGCAGTGACAGGGTGGGGAATGAGCAGTTCTTC,CASSDRVGNEQFF
NA,few,TRBJ2-2,TRBV19,TGTGCCAGTAGTTCCCCCGTGGCGGGGCCCACCGGGGAGCTGTTTTTT,CASSSPVAGPTGELFF
TRBD2,few,TRBJ2-1,TRBV5-1,TGCGCCAGCAGCTCGCGAGCGGGGGAGGTCTCCTACAATGAGCAGTTCTTC,CASSSRAGEVSYNEQFF
NA,NA,TRBJ2-1,TRBV14,TGTGCCAGCAGCCAACCACACTACAATGAGCAGTTCTTC,CASSQPHYNEQFF
TRBD2,few,TRBJ2-2,TRBV7-8,TGTGCCAGCAGCTTAGGGACTAGCGGGGCGACGAACACCGGGGAGCTGTTTTTT,CASSLGTSGATNTGELFF
NA,NA,TRBJ2-3,TRBV14,TGTGCCAGCAGCCCACCGTGGGCAGCAGATACGCAGTATTTT,CASSPPWAADTQYF
TRBD2,few,TRBJ2-7,TRBV6-5,TGTGCCAGCAGTTACTCGCGGGGGGCGGCGTACGAGCAGTACTTC,CASSYSRGAAYEQYF
NA,few,TRBJ2-5,TRBV6-2/TRBV6-3,TGTGCCAGCAGTTACCTGTACCAAGAGACCCAGTACTTC,CASSYLYQETQYF
NA,NA,TRBJ2-3,TRBV5-1,TGCGCCAGCAGCTTGGAGGGGGGGGCCCCTGGAACAGATACGCAGTATTTT,CASSLEGGAPGTDTQYF
NA,NA,TRBJ2-7,TRBV20-1,TGCAGTGCTAGAGATCTCGGGACCAACTACGAGCAGTACTTC,CSARDLGTNYEQYF
TRBD2,many,TRBJ2-5,TRBV11-2,TGTGCCAGCAGCTTCGGCGGGGGTGAGACCCAGTACTTC,CASSFGGGETQYF
NA,many,TRBJ2-5,TRBV11-2,TGTGCCAGCAGCTTAGATAGGGGACACCAAGAGACCCAGTACTTC,CASSLDRGHQETQYF
TRBD1,few,TRBJ2-1,TRBV14,TGTGCCAGCAGCCATTGGGGGACAGGACATTACAATGAGCAGTTCTTC,CASSHWGTGHYNEQFF
NA,many,TRBJ1-4,TRBV7-9,TGTGCCAGCAGCTGGGGTGAGGCTCTACCTAAGGAAAAACTGTTTTTT,CASSWGEALPKEKLFF
TRBD1,NA,TRBJ1-4,TRBV18,TGTGCCAGCTCAAACCGGGACAGTAATGAAAAACTGTTTTTT,CASSNRDSNEKLFF
TRBD2,many,TRBJ2-1,TRBV27,TGTGCCAGCAGTCCCGTTTATCTAGCGGGGGGGCCGAGACACAATGAGCAGTTCTTC,CASSPVYLAGGPRHNEQFF
NA,many,TRBJ1-6,TRBV6-1,TGTGCCAGCAGTTTCCCCACGGGGAGTCGTAATTCACCCCTCCACTTT,CASSFPTGSRNSPLHF
NA,NA,TRBJ1-2,TRBV6-1,TGTGCCAGCAGAGAAAACGACGGCCGAGGGGCTGGCTACACCTTC,CASRENDGRGAGYTF
TRBD1,many,TRBJ2-3,TRBV28,TGTGCCAGCAGTTCAGGACAGGGGACCAGCACAGATACGCAGTATTTT,CASSSGQGTSTDTQYF
TRBD1,NA,TRBJ2-3,TRBV24-1,TGTGCCACCAGTGACCAAAGAACCGGGACAGGGGCACGAAATACGCAGTATTTT,CATSDQRTGTGARNTQYF
TRBD1,many,TRBJ2-7,TRBV2,TGTGCCAGCAGGCTGACAGGGGGCGGCGAGCAGTACTTC,CASRLTGGGEQYF
NA,NA,TRBJ1-3,TRBV5-1,TGCGCCAGCAGCCGGTATAGCTCTGGAAACACCATATATTTT,CASSRYSSGNTIYF
NA,many,TRBJ2-7,TRBV7-9,TGTGCCAGCAGCGGCCGGGAGCAGGGTCCCTACGAGCAGTACTTC,CASSGREQGPYEQYF
NA,few,TRBJ2-7,TRBV7-2,TGTGCCAGCAGCTTGGACGGAAGTCCCAACTACGAGCAGTACTTC,CASSLDGSPNYEQYF
NA,NA,TRBJ2-7,TRBV5-8,TGTGCCAGCAGCTTCTACAGGGGGGGAAGCTCCTACGAGCAGTACTTC,CASSFYRGGSSYEQYF
NA,many,TRBJ2-2,TRBV5-1,TGCGCCAGCAGGGCAGATAACACCGGGGAGCTGTTTTTT,CASRADNTGELFF
TRBD1,many,TRBJ1-1,TRBV12-3/TRBV12-4,TGTGCCAGCAGACAACAGGGGAGAAGGAAGGACACTGAAGCTTTCTTT,CASRQQGRRKDTEAFF